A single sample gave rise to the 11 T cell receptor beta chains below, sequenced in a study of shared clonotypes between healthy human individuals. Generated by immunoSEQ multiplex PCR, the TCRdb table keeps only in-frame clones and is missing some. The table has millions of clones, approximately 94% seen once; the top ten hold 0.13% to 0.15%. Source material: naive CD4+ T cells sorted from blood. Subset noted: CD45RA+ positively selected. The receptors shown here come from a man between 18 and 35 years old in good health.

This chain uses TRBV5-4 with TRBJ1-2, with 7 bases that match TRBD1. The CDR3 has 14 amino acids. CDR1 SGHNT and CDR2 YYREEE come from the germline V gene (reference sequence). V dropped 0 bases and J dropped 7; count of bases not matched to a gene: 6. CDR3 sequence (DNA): TGTGCCAGCAGCTTGGCCTTGGGACAGCCTGGCTACACCTTC. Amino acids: CASSLALGQPGYTF.

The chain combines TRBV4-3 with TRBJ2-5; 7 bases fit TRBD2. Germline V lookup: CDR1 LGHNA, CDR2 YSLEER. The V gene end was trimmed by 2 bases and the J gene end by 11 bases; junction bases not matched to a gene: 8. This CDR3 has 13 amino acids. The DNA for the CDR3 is TGCGCCAGCAGCCAATTGCGGGAGAGGGAGCAGTACTTC. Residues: CASSQLREREQYF.

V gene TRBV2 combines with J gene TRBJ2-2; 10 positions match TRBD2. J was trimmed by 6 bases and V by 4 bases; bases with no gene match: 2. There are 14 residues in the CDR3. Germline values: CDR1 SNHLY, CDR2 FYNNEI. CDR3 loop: CASSALAGPGELFF. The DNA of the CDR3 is TGTGCCAGCAGTGCACTAGCGGGACCCGGGGAGCTGTTTTTT.

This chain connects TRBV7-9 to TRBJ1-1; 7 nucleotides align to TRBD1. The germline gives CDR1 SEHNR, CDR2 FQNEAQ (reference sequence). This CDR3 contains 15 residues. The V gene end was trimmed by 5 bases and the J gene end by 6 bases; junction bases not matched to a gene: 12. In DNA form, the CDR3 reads TGTGCCAGCAGCCCGCTAGGCAGGGGGACCCCTGAAGCTTTCTTT. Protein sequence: CASSPLGRGTPEAFF.

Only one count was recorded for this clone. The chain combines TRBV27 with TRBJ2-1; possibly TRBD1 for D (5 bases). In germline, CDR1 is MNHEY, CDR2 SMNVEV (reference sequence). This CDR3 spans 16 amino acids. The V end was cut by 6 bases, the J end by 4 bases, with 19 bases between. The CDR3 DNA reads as TGTGCCAGCAGGCCCCCAGGGTCGCGGTTATACAATGAGCAGTTCTTC. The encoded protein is CASRPPGSRLYNEQFF.

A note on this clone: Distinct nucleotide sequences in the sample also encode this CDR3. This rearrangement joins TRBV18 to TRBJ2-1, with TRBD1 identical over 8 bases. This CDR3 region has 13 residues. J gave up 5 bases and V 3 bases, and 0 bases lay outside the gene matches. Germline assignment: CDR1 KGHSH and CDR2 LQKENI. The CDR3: CASSPGQDNEQFF. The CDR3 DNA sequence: TGTGCCAGCTCACCGGGACAGGACAATGAGCAGTTCTTC. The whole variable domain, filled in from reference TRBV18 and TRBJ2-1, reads NAGVMQNPRHLVRRRGQEARLRCSPMKGHSHVYWYRQLPEEGLKFMVYLQKENIIDESGMPKERFSAEFPKEGPSILRIQQVVRGDSAAYFCASSPGQDNEQFFGPGTRLTVL.

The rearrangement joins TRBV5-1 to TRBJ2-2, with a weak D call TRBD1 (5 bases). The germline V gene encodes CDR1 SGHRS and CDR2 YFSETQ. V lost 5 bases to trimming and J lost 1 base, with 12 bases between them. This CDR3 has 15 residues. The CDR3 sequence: CASREDTGNTGELFF. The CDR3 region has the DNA TGCGCCAGCAGAGAGGATACAGGGAACACCGGGGAGCTGTTTTTT.

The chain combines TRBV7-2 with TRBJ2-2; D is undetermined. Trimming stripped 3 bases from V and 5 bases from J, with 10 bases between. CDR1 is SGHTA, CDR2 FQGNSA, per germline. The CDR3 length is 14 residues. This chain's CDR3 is CASSFDWKTGELFF. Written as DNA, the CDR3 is TGTGCCAGCAGCTTTGATTGGAAAACCGGGGAGCTGTTTTTT.

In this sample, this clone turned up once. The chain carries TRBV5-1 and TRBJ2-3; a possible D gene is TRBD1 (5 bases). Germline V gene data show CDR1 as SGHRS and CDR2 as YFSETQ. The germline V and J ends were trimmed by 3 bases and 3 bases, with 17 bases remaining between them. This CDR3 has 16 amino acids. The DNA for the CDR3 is TGCGCCAGCAGCTCAGGACCCCCAGGGCGTACAGATACGCAGTATTTT. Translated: CASSSGPPGRTDTQYF.

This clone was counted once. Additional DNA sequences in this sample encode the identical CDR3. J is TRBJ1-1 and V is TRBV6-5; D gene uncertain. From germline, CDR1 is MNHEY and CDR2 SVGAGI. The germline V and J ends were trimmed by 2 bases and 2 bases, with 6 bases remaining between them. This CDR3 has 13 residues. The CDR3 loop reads CASSYGSNTEAFF. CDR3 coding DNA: TGTGCCAGCAGTTACGGCAGTAACACTGAAGCTTTCTTT.

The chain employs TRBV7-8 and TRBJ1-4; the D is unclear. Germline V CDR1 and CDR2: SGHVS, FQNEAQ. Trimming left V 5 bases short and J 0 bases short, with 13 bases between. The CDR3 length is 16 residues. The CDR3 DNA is TGTGCCAGCAGCCCCCGGACGGGAGCAACTAATGAAAAACTGTTTTTT. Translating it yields CASSPRTGATNEKLFF.